The clone carrying this TCR beta chain was seen a single time. This entry belongs to a study of Ad26.COV2.S vaccination and SARS-CoV-2 variants. Background on the study: Donor allocation was to the COV1001 Ad26.COV2.S trial arm.

Germline lookup yields CDR1 MDHEN and CDR2 SYDVKM. The CDR3 runs 19 residues. J was trimmed by 3 bases and V by 1 base; bases with no gene match: 12. Treatment reported: some 20 received Ad26.COV2.S at low or high dose, single or two shots; about 5 received placebo; per-sample allocation not given. The samples date from day 63 after the first vaccine or placebo injection. Repertoires were generated with immunoSEQ multiplex PCR, while TCRdb's copy carries only in-frame clones and drops some. Found here are about 680,000 clones, 80% to 90% of them singletons; the top ten hold about 1.5%. The sequencing here drew on peripheral blood, taken in a trial of Ad26.COV2.S vaccine versus placebo. V usage is TRBV28 and J usage is TRBJ2-1; 10 nucleotides match TRBD2. This TCR was recovered from a person between 18 and 59 years old who received the Ad26.COV2.S COVID-19 vaccine or a placebo. DNA of the CDR3: TGTGCCAGCAGTTTATTCGGGCGGACTAGCGGAAAACGCTACAATGAGCAGTTCTTC. Protein: CASSLFGRTSGKRYNEQFF. The full variable domain, rest sourced from reference TRBV28 and TRBJ2-1, is DVKVTQSSRYLVKRTGEKVFLECVQDMDHENMFWYRQDPGLGLRLIYFSYDVKMKEKGDIPEGYSVSREKKERFSLILESASTNQTSMYLCASSLFGRTSGKRYNEQFFGPGTRLTVL.